Presented here are 27 T cell receptor beta chains from one specimen sequenced in a study of blood T cell repertoires in COVID-19. The table came from immunoSEQ multiplex PCR; TCRdb's copy has only in-frame clones and leaves some out. The table lists a few hundred thousand clones, less than 90% of them singletons, with 7.1% in the top ten. The sample consisted of peripheral blood. The receptors derive from a woman in her sixties or seventies with COVID-19, enrolled during active disease.

The chain recombines TRBV2 with TRBJ1-1, with 8 bases lining up with TRBD1. From germline, CDR1 is SNHLY and CDR2 FYNNEI. This CDR3 has 14 amino acids. V lost 5 bases, J lost 5 bases, and 7 bases stayed unmatched. The CDR3 coding sequence is TGTGCCAGCAGTTCCCGGACAGGGTGGACTGAAGCTTTCTTT. Residues: CASSSRTGWTEAFF.

The genes are TRBV2 and TRBJ2-1; D call uncertain. This CDR3 region has 15 residues. Germline loops: CDR1 SNHLY, CDR2 FYNNEI. Trimming removed 7 bases from V and 0 bases from J, with 13 bases in between. The chain's CDR3 is CASMIPPGSYNEQFF. Here the CDR3 DNA reads TGTGCCAGCATGATCCCGCCGGGCTCCTACAATGAGCAGTTCTTC.

The chain links TRBV6-2 or TRBV6-3 to TRBJ2-7, with 9 nucleotides matching TRBD1. The CDR3 spans 15 residues. V shed 4 bases, J shed 1 base, and the junction held 5 bases outside the gene matches. CDR1 MNHEY and CDR2 SVGEGT come from the germline V gene. DNA for the CDR3: TGTGCCAGCAGTTTGCCGGGACAGGGATCCTACGAGCAGTACTTC. Its translation is CASSLPGQGSYEQYF.

This chain uses TRBV2 with TRBJ1-2; 7 positions agree with TRBD1. Germline loops: CDR1 SNHLY, CDR2 FYNNEI. The J segment lost 6 bases and the V segment lost 10 bases, leaving 11 bases of the junction unmatched. The CDR3 is 13 amino acids. The CDR3 region is CATTLTGLNGYTF. Written as DNA, the CDR3 is TGTGCCACAACCTTGACAGGGCTAAATGGCTACACCTTC.

J is TRBJ2-7 and V is TRBV11-3, with 10 bases aligning to TRBD1. The V gene's germline CDR1 is SGHNT and CDR2 YENEEA. The CDR3 contains 15 residues. Germline trimming cut 1 base from V and 5 bases from J; bases unmatched to any gene: 5. CDR3 sequence: CASSLGGTGVNEQYF. In DNA, the CDR3 is TGTGCCAGCAGCTTAGGAGGGACAGGGGTGAACGAGCAGTACTTC.

This sequence joins TRBV6-6 and TRBJ1-2; a possible D gene is TRBD1 (5 bases). Germline V lookup: CDR1 MNHNY, CDR2 SVGAGI (reference sequence). CDR3 length: 12 residues. V was pared by 11 bases and J by 2 bases, with 12 bases between. The CDR3 DNA reads TGTGCCGTCGGGGGACCCAACTATGGCTACACCTTC. Protein: CAVGGPNYGYTF.

The CDR3 nucleotides read TGTGCCAGCAGCCCCCGGGTTCACGGCTACACCTTC. This gives the protein CASSPRVHGYTF. The chain employs TRBV14 and TRBJ1-2; D is uncertain. Per the germline V gene, CDR1 is SGHDN and CDR2 is FVKESK. V was trimmed by 4 bases and J by 8 bases, leaving 11 bases between them. CDR3 size: 12 residues.

The chain has TRBV5-6 and TRBJ1-6; D is uncertain. The length of the CDR3 is 13 residues. From germline, CDR1 is SGHDT and CDR2 YYEEEE. Between the trimmed V and J ends, which lost 4 bases and 7 bases, there was a span of 9 bases. CDR3 coding DNA: TGTGCCAGCAGCCCCCGGGTAAATTCACCCCTCCACTTT. This gives the protein CASSPRVNSPLHF. Filled out from reference TRBV5-6 and TRBJ1-6, the complete variable domain reads DAGVTQSPTHLIKTRGQQVTLRCSPKSGHDTVSWYQQALGQGPQFIFQYYEEEERQRGNFPDRFSGHQFPNYSSELNVNALLLGDSALYLCASSPRVNSPLHFGNGTRLTVT.

J is TRBJ1-1 and V is TRBV6-2 or TRBV6-3, with 8 bases that match TRBD1. Per the germline V gene, CDR1 is MNHEY and CDR2 is SVGEGT. CDR3 length equals 12 residues. V was pared by 6 bases and J by 10 bases, with 7 bases of the junction left unmatched. Written as DNA, the CDR3 is TGTGCCAGCAGCCGAGGACAGGGAAGAGCTTTCTTT. This encodes CASSRGQGRAFF.

The rearrangement uses TRBV5-1 and TRBJ1-2, with a weak D call TRBD1 (5 bases). Deletions cut 4 bases from V and 6 bases from J, with 19 bases between. The CDR3 has 15 amino acids. Germline CDR1 SGHRS, CDR2 YFSETQ. The CDR3 loop is CASSPIGTRRDGYTF. The CDR3 DNA is TGCGCCAGCAGCCCCATCGGGACGCGGAGGGATGGCTACACCTTC.

The V gene is TRBV6-5, the J gene TRBJ2-7; TRBD1 aligns across 7 bases. Trimming cost V 2 bases and J 4 bases; bases outside gene matches: 5. Germline values: CDR1 MNHEY, CDR2 SVGAGI. CDR3 length equals 14 residues. The CDR3 region is CASSYTGQRYEQYF. Here the CDR3 DNA reads TGTGCCAGCAGTTACACGGGACAGAGATACGAGCAGTACTTC.

This clone showed up just once. The chain links TRBV11-3 to TRBJ2-4, with 9 bases fitting TRBD1. From germline, CDR1 is SGHNT and CDR2 YENEEA. The CDR3 is 16 amino acids. V gave up 4 bases and J gave up 6 bases; unmatched junction bases: 10. CDR3 residues: CASSSIGDRDRNIQYF. CDR3 DNA sequence: TGTGCCAGCAGCTCTATAGGGGACAGGGATAGAAACATTCAGTACTTC.

The chain combines TRBV7-3 with TRBJ2-4; perhaps TRBD1 as D (7 bases). The V end was cut by 5 bases, the J end by 3 bases, with 20 bases between. Germline V gene data show CDR1 as SGHTA and CDR2 as FQGTGA. There are 17 residues in the CDR3. CDR3 sequence: CASSPGGQGHGKNIQYF. The CDR3 DNA reads as TGTGCCAGCAGCCCAGGGGGGCAGGGACACGGCAAAAACATTCAGTACTTC.

The CDR3 DNA reads TGTGCCAGCAGCGTAGACACGTCTTTCTTATATGGCTACACCTTC. Its translation is CASSVDTSFLYGYTF. V and J are TRBV9 and TRBJ1-2; D is unresolved. Deletions cut 0 bases from V and 5 bases from J, with 14 bases between. The CDR3 is 15 residues long. Germline V lookup: CDR1 SGDLS, CDR2 YYNGEE.

V usage is TRBV18 and J usage is TRBJ1-6; TRBD1 agrees at 10 bases. Per the germline V gene, CDR1 is KGHSH and CDR2 is LQKENI. The CDR3 covers 16 residues. Trimming took 4 bases from V and 9 from J; bases not matched to a gene: 9. The CDR3 DNA follows: TGTGCCAGCTCACTAAGGACAGGGGGACTAGGTTCACCCCTCCACTTT. Amino acids: CASSLRTGGLGSPLHF. Full variable domain (remainder filled in from reference TRBV18 and TRBJ1-6): NAGVMQNPRHLVRRRGQEARLRCSPMKGHSHVYWYRQLPEEGLKFMVYLQKENIIDESGMPKERFSAEFPKEGPSILRIQQVVRGDSAAYFCASSLRTGGLGSPLHFGNGTRLTVT.

The sample holds one count of this clone. This chain joins TRBV10-2 and TRBJ1-1; 7 positions agree with TRBD1. With 6 bases clipped from V and 5 bases from J, the junction kept 15 bases outside the gene matches. The germline gives CDR1 WSHSY, CDR2 SAAADI. The CDR3 loop spans 16 amino acids. CDR3 sequence: CASRGQGRGLETEAFF. The CDR3, as DNA: TGCGCCAGCAGGGGGCAGGGAAGGGGGCTGGAGACTGAAGCTTTCTTT.

This chain joins TRBV6-2 or TRBV6-3 and TRBJ2-1; D may be TRBD2 (5 bases). V was shortened by 3 bases and J by 0 bases, with 21 bases between the two germline ends. Germline CDR1 reads MNHEY; CDR2 reads SVGEGT. The CDR3 spans 19 residues. The CDR3 sequence is CASSYFGVRQSRSYNEQFF. The DNA of the CDR3 is TGTGCCAGCAGTTATTTCGGGGTTAGGCAAAGTCGCTCCTACAATGAGCAGTTCTTC.

Worth noting for this clone: Germline is not matched at one junction end, which may reflect a read error. The CDR3 loop reads CASSLSPSSYEQYF. The CDR3 coding sequence is TGTGCCAGCAGTCTATCCCCCAGCTCCTACGAGCAGTACTTC. The rearrangement joins TRBV27 to TRBJ2-7; D unclear. This CDR3 comprises 14 residues. Germline CDR1 and CDR2: MNHEY and SMNVEV (reference sequence).

V and J are TRBV6-5 and TRBJ1-5; no clear D. The V end lost 6 bases, the J end lost 11 bases, and 20 bases lay between the germline ends. This CDR3 has 14 amino acids. Germline V gene data show CDR1 as MNHEY and CDR2 as SVGAGI. The CDR3 bases are TGTGCCAGCAGCCAGCGGGCCTTGATCCCGGCCCAGCATTTT. Encoded protein: CASSQRALIPAQHF.

This chain uses TRBV5-4 with TRBJ1-5; D ambiguous. The ends were cut back, 2 bases at V and 0 bases at J, with 3 bases in the middle. The CDR3 covers 13 residues. Looked up from germline, CDR1 is SGHNT and CDR2 is YYREEE (reference sequence). This chain's CDR3 is CASSFNSNQPQHF. The DNA of the CDR3 is TGTGCCAGCAGCTTTAATAGCAATCAGCCCCAGCATTTT.

This clone came up many times. Here the CDR3 reads CASSRTGGESFF. DNA for the CDR3: TGCGCCAGCAGCCGTACAGGGGGGGAATCTTTCTTT. This sequence joins TRBV4-1 and TRBJ1-1; 8 bases align to TRBD1. CDR1 is MGHRA, CDR2 YSYEKL, per germline. After removal of 4 bases from V and 12 bases from J, the junction contained 7 bases not matched to a gene. The CDR3 is 12 residues long.

V and J are TRBV7-6 and TRBJ2-5, with TRBD1 identical over 7 bases. The V gene's germline CDR1 is SGHVS and CDR2 FNYEAQ. Losses at the gene ends were 5 bases for V and 0 bases for J; bases not matched to a gene: 12. The CDR3 has 17 amino acids. CDR3 nucleotides: TGTGCCAGCAGCCTCATTTCGCCGGACAGGTACCAAGAGACCCAGTACTTC. Residues: CASSLISPDRYQETQYF.

The chain has TRBV5-1 and TRBJ2-1; 12 bases agree with TRBD2. Germline V gives CDR1 SGHRS, CDR2 YFSETQ. Germline trimming cut 4 bases from V and 7 bases from J; bases unmatched to any gene: 6. This CDR3 contains 15 residues. CDR3 amino acids: CASSALAGGENEQFF. The CDR3 nucleotides are TGCGCCAGCAGCGCACTAGCGGGGGGCGAAAATGAGCAGTTCTTC.

The chain combines TRBV5-1 with TRBJ1-5, with 10 positions matching TRBD1. Trimming took 6 bases from V and 7 from J; bases not matched to a gene: 7. This CDR3 is built from 14 residues. Germline V gene sequence: CDR1 SGHRS, CDR2 YFSETQ. As DNA, the CDR3 is TGCGCCAGCATCGTGACAGGGGGCTGGCAGCCCCAGCATTTT. Translating it yields CASIVTGGWQPQHF.

The V call is TRBV9, the J call TRBJ2-7; possible D gene TRBD1, 6 bases. Germline CDR1 is SGDLS and CDR2 is YYNGEE. The CDR3 is made up of 13 amino acids. V shed 3 bases and J shed 3 bases, with 10 bases lying between them. Here the CDR3 reads CASSGEGDYEQYF. The CDR3 nucleotides are TGTGCCAGCAGCGGAGAGGGGGACTACGAGCAGTACTTC.

This chain links TRBV2 with TRBJ2-7, with 10 bases lining up with TRBD1. Trimming removed 10 bases from V and 3 bases from J; junction bases left unmatched: 18. The CDR3 length is 17 residues. Germline V gene data show CDR1 as SNHLY and CDR2 as FYNNEI. The CDR3 here is CATWTGGSYMVGYEQYF. The CDR3 DNA reads as TGTGCCACGTGGACAGGGGGTTCGTACATGGTGGGCTACGAGCAGTACTTC.

V is TRBV4-1 and J is TRBJ2-7; 8 nucleotides agree with TRBD1. This CDR3 has 18 amino acids. Germline CDR1 MGHRA, CDR2 YSYEKL. V gave up 4 bases and J gave up 4 bases; unmatched junction bases: 18. The CDR3 reads CASSRTATRQGPNYEQYF. Here the CDR3 DNA reads TGCGCCAGCAGCCGCACCGCGACCAGACAGGGGCCAAATTACGAGCAGTACTTC.